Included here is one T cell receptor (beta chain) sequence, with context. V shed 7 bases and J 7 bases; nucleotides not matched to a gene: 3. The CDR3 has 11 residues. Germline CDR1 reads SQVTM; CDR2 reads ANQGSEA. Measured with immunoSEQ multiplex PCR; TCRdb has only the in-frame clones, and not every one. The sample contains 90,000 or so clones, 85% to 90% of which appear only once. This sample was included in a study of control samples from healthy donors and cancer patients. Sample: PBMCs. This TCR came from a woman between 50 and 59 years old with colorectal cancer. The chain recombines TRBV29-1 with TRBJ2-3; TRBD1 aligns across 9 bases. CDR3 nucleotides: TGCAGCGCCGGACAGGGGAATACGCAGTATTTT. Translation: CSAGQGNTQYF.